These 32 T cell receptor beta chains were all obtained from the same sample, sequenced in a study of shared clonotypes between healthy human individuals. The assay was immunoSEQ multiplex PCR, and TCRdb's table has in-frame clones only and misses some. The sample shows around 2,000,000 clones, about 95% of them seen only once. Naive CD8 cells, CD45RO-negative and positively selected for CCR7, excluded terminally differentiated effector memory CD45RA+ cells. Sequencing was carried out using naive CD8+ T cells sorted from blood. All receptors derive from a man in his late teens or twenties in good health.

This rearrangement joins TRBV5-6 to TRBJ1-6; D is unresolved. Germline CDR1 reads SGHDT; CDR2 reads YYEEEE. Trimming cost V 0 bases and J 7 bases, with 11 bases left between them. The CDR3 consists of 15 residues. Written as DNA, the CDR3 is TGTGCCAGCAGCTTGGGTCGGGCCACCAATTCACCCCTCCACTTT. Protein sequence: CASSLGRATNSPLHF.

The V gene is TRBV6-5, the J gene TRBJ2-3; D is uncertain. The CDR3 is 14 residues long. Germline CDR1 MNHEY, CDR2 SVGAGI. The V and J ends lost 5 bases and 2 bases respectively, with 11 bases between them. DNA of the CDR3: TGTGCCAGCAGTCCATTAGCTGCCACAGATACGCAGTATTTT. This encodes CASSPLAATDTQYF.

Of note for this clone: The identical CDR3 is also encoded by other nucleotide sequences in the sample. The chain is built from TRBV19 and TRBJ1-1; D unclear. V was cut by 0 bases and J by 4 bases, with 9 bases left in between. CDR1 is LNHDA and CDR2 is SQIVND in the germline V gene (reference sequence). The CDR3 has 14 residues. DNA for the CDR3: TGTGCCAGTAGTATAGATGGGGAAGGCACTGAAGCTTTCTTT. It translates to CASSIDGEGTEAFF.

This clone is a singleton in its sample. This sample includes further DNA sequences coding for the same CDR3. This sequence joins TRBV4-1 and TRBJ1-1; TRBD1 might be the D (5 bases). With 3 bases removed from V and 0 bases from J, the gap between germline ends came to 8 bases. The germline CDR1 and CDR2 sequences are MGHRA and YSYEKL. The CDR3 sequence is 14 residues long. The CDR3 DNA reads TGCGCCAGCAGCCAGGGACCGATGAACACTGAAGCTTTCTTT. This encodes CASSQGPMNTEAFF.

The V call is TRBV7-8, the J call TRBJ1-3; a weak D match, TRBD1 (6 bases). CDR1 SGHVS and CDR2 FQNEAQ come from the germline V gene. Between the trimmed V and J ends, which lost 1 base and 3 bases, there was a span of 13 bases. The CDR3 runs to 16 residues. The CDR3 reads CASSLGQALGGNTIYF. The CDR3 DNA reads TGTGCCAGCAGCTTAGGACAGGCCCTCGGTGGAAACACCATATATTTT.

This chain connects TRBV6-6 to TRBJ1-5; D unclear. CDR3 size: 16 residues. Germline values: CDR1 MNHNY, CDR2 SVGAGI (reference sequence). With 0 bases removed from V and 0 bases from J, the gap between germline ends came to 9 bases. The CDR3 DNA is TGTGCCAGCAGTTACTCGAGCCCGGATAGCAATCAGCCCCAGCATTTT. Translation: CASSYSSPDSNQPQHF.

V gene TRBV7-9 combines with J gene TRBJ1-1; possibly TRBD1 for D (6 bases). Germline CDR1 and CDR2: SEHNR and FQNEAQ (reference sequence). Trimming shortened V by 3 bases and J by 6 bases, and 14 bases separated the two germline ends. CDR3 length: 14 amino acids. The chain's CDR3 is CASSFSGGRAEAFF. The CDR3 bases are TGTGCCAGCAGCTTTTCGGGGGGCAGAGCTGAAGCTTTCTTT. The whole variable domain, filled in from reference TRBV7-9 and TRBJ1-1, reads DTGVSQNPRHKITKRGQNVTFRCDPISEHNRLYWYRQTLGQGPEFLTYFQNEAQLEKSRLLSDRFSAERPKGSFSTLEIQRTEQGDSAMYLCASSFSGGRAEAFFGQGTRLTVV.

As to this clone: The sample has other DNA sequences that encode this CDR3 too. The V call is TRBV28, the J call TRBJ1-1; D is unclear. This CDR3 contains 11 residues. Germline-derived CDR1 and CDR2 are MDHEN and SYDVKM. V was pared by 3 bases and J by 5 bases, with 4 bases between. CDR3 region: CASSLGTEAFF. The DNA for the CDR3 is TGTGCCAGCAGTTTGGGGACTGAAGCTTTCTTT.

The CDR3, as DNA: TGCAGCGTTGAATGGCGGGAGGGCCCCACAGATACGCAGTATTTT. It yields the protein CSVEWREGPTDTQYF. V usage is TRBV29-1 and J usage is TRBJ2-3, with 9 nucleotides matching TRBD2. The CDR3 sequence is 15 residues long. The germline CDR1 and CDR2 sequences are SQVTM and ANQGSEA. With V trimmed by 2 bases and J by 2 bases, 5 bases remained unmatched.

The chain carries TRBV12-2 and TRBJ2-7; TRBD1, the D gene given by the table, was not confirmed from the DNA. TRBV12-2 is recorded as a pseudogene. The CDR3 runs to 15 residues. CDR3 nucleotide sequence: TGTGCAAGTCGCTTAGAGGCCAGGGAAGACGACGAGCAGTACTTC. Translation gives CASRLEAREDDEQYF.

J is TRBJ1-5 and V is TRBV27, with D possibly matching TRBD1 (5 bases). This CDR3 region has 14 residues. CDR1 and CDR2 from the germline V gene are MNHEY and SMNVEV (reference sequence). Trimming pared 6 bases from V and 0 bases from J, leaving 9 bases between. CDR3 sequence (DNA): TGTGCCAGCAGGCGGGGGGTTAGCAATCAGCCCCAGCATTTT. This codes for CASRRGVSNQPQHF.

The chain has TRBV7-9 and TRBJ2-4; maybe TRBD1 (5 bases). Germline CDR1 and CDR2: SEHNR and FQNEAQ (reference sequence). The CDR3 is 12 amino acids. V was shortened by 3 bases and J by 9 bases, with 9 bases between the two germline ends. CDR3 region: CASSLDTFIQYF. The CDR3 DNA reads TGTGCCAGCAGCTTGGACACATTCATTCAGTACTTC.

The gene calls are TRBV19 and TRBJ2-3, with 8 bases that match TRBD2. The CDR3 length is 15 residues. The V segment lost 5 bases and the J segment 5 bases; nucleotides outside the gene matches: 9. CDR1 and CDR2 from the germline V gene are LNHDA and SQIVND (reference sequence). The CDR3 sequence: CASSAGLEAVDTQYF. The CDR3 region has the DNA TGTGCCAGTAGTGCGGGACTAGAAGCGGTAGATACGCAGTATTTT.

The sample holds a few counts of this clone. This sample includes further DNA sequences coding for the same CDR3. The chain has TRBV6-5 and TRBJ2-7; TRBD2 might be the D (5 bases). The ends were cut back, 0 bases at V and 6 bases at J, with 9 bases in the middle. CDR1 and CDR2 (germline): MNHEY, SVGAGI. The CDR3 loop spans 13 amino acids. The CDR3 region is CASSYSSSFEQYF. For the CDR3, the DNA is TGTGCCAGCAGTTACTCGTCTAGCTTCGAGCAGTACTTC.

This chain joins TRBV6-1 and TRBJ2-1; D may be TRBD1 (7 bases). This CDR3 is built from 15 residues. Trimming pared 6 bases from V and 3 bases from J, leaving 15 bases between. Germline-derived CDR1 and CDR2 are MNHNS and SASEGT. The CDR3 spells CASRETGEVYNEQFF. CDR3 nucleotides: TGTGCCAGCAGGGAAACAGGGGAGGTCTACAATGAGCAGTTCTTC.

This chain connects TRBV4-3 to TRBJ2-3, with D possibly being TRBD1 (5 bases). V lost 1 base to trimming and J lost 1 base, with 12 bases between them. Germline CDR1 is LGHNA and CDR2 is YSLEER. The CDR3 has 16 amino acids. The DNA of the CDR3 is TGCGCCAGCAGCCAAGTTTGGGGCTCTGGCACAGATACGCAGTATTTT. This translates into CASSQVWGSGTDTQYF.

J is TRBJ2-5 and V is TRBV5-6; D may be TRBD2 (6 bases). The CDR3 sequence is 13 residues long. Germline-derived CDR1 and CDR2 are SGHDT and YYEEEE. The V gene lost 4 bases and the J gene lost 3 bases, with 10 bases spanning the gap. The chain's CDR3 is CASSRASEETQYF. The CDR3 region has the DNA TGTGCCAGCAGCCGAGCTAGCGAAGAGACCCAGTACTTC.

Note on this clone: Relative to the germline gene, one junction end is altered; a read error may explain this. The rearrangement uses TRBV7-7 and TRBJ2-5, with D possibly TRBD2 on 6 matching bases. Per the germline V gene, CDR1 is SSHAT and CDR2 is FNYEAQ (reference sequence). The CDR3 runs to 14 residues. This CDR3 is CASTPGELMETQYF. The CDR3 region has the DNA TGTGCTAGCACCCCGGGAGAGTTAATGGAGACCCAGTACTTC.

V and J are TRBV27 and TRBJ2-3; 12 bases match TRBD2. Unmatched junction bases numbered 7, after V lost 5 bases and J lost 4 bases. The CDR3 contains 16 residues. Per the germline V gene, CDR1 is MNHEY and CDR2 is SMNVEV (reference sequence). The CDR3 DNA reads as TGTGCCAGCAGTCTATTGACTAGCGGGAGCCCAGATACGCAGTATTTT. It codes for CASSLLTSGSPDTQYF.

This chain uses TRBV11-3 with TRBJ2-1; D gene unclear. This CDR3 is built from 14 residues. The germline CDR1 and CDR2 sequences are SGHNT and YENEEA. V was shortened by 1 base and J by 9 bases, with 13 bases between the two germline ends. The CDR3 loop reads CASSLGAGWGEQFF. The CDR3 DNA follows: TGTGCCAGCAGCTTAGGGGCAGGTTGGGGTGAGCAGTTCTTC.

The chain links TRBV28 to TRBJ1-5; D call uncertain. The V end was cut by 2 bases, the J end by 5 bases, with 4 bases between. This CDR3 has 12 amino acids. Germline lookup yields CDR1 MDHEN and CDR2 SYDVKM. The CDR3 reads CASSLPYQPQHF. The CDR3 coding sequence is TGTGCCAGCAGTTTACCCTATCAGCCCCAGCATTTT.

This rearrangement joins TRBV7-2 to TRBJ2-1; TRBD2 matches 7 bases. The CDR3 covers 13 residues. Trimming removed 4 bases from V and 15 bases from J; junction bases left unmatched: 12. Per germline, CDR1 SGHTA and CDR2 FQGNSA. The CDR3 loop is CASSSLTSPLLFF. Here the CDR3 DNA reads TGTGCCAGCAGCTCCCTGACTAGCCCCCTCTTGTTCTTC.

The chain combines TRBV7-6 with TRBJ2-7, with no clear D. V was trimmed by 6 bases and J by 2 bases, leaving 17 bases between them. CDR1 is SGHVS and CDR2 is FNYEAQ in the germline V gene. The CDR3 has 15 amino acids. The CDR3 nucleotides are TGTGCCAGCAGTCCCCGGCCCACAGATCCCTACGAGCAGTACTTC. It encodes CASSPRPTDPYEQYF.

The chain has TRBV7-9 and TRBJ2-7; no definite D call. Deletions cut 6 bases from V and 6 bases from J, with 12 bases between. The germline CDR1 and CDR2 sequences are SEHNR and FQNEAQ (reference sequence). The CDR3 covers 12 residues. The CDR3 nucleotides read TGTGCCAGCAGGTCTGGTTGGTCCGAGCAGTACTTC. This codes for CASRSGWSEQYF.

The chain combines TRBV27 with TRBJ1-5; 9 nucleotides agree with TRBD1. J lost 5 bases, V lost 1 base, and 6 bases had no gene match. This CDR3 contains 16 residues. Looked up from germline, CDR1 is MNHEY and CDR2 is SMNVEV (reference sequence). The CDR3 DNA follows: TGTGCCAGCAGTTTATGGGACAGGGAGGTTCATCAGCCCCAGCATTTT. Translated: CASSLWDREVHQPQHF.

The chain recombines TRBV2 with TRBJ2-1; 8 nucleotides align to TRBD1. This CDR3 comprises 15 residues. Germline V gives CDR1 SNHLY, CDR2 FYNNEI. J gave up 5 bases and V 6 bases, and 9 bases lay outside the gene matches. The CDR3 spells CASRLGQGTNNEQFF. As DNA, the CDR3 is TGTGCCAGCAGACTTGGACAGGGTACGAACAATGAGCAGTTCTTC.

The genes are TRBV27 and TRBJ2-7; D is perhaps TRBD2 (5 bases). This CDR3 is built from 14 residues. The V end was cut by 5 bases, the J end by 3 bases, with 14 bases between. Germline CDR1 reads MNHEY; CDR2 reads SMNVEV (reference sequence). The CDR3 sequence is CASSPQTTGYEQYF. The CDR3 nucleotides read TGTGCCAGCAGTCCACAGACTACGGGCTACGAGCAGTACTTC.

The CDR3 is CASSLIGGPGYTF. For the CDR3, the DNA is TGTGCCAGCAGCCTCATCGGGGGGCCTGGCTACACCTTC. The chain carries TRBV11-2 and TRBJ1-2; D possibly corresponds to TRBD1 (6 bases). Germline V CDR1 and CDR2: SGHAT, FQNNGV. The V gene lost 5 bases and the J gene lost 7 bases, with 14 bases spanning the gap. The length of the CDR3 is 13 residues.

V gene TRBV6-1 combines with J gene TRBJ2-1; the D is unclear. The CDR3 spans 16 residues. Per the germline V gene, CDR1 is MNHNS and CDR2 is SASEGT. The V end was cut by 3 bases, the J end by 0 bases, with 12 bases between. CDR3 bases: TGTGCCAGCAGTGAGCCCCTAGTGAGCTCCTACAATGAGCAGTTCTTC. Amino acids: CASSEPLVSSYNEQFF.

The chain combines TRBV27 with TRBJ2-7, with TRBD2 identical over 7 bases. The CDR3 sequence is 14 residues long. CDR1 and CDR2 from the germline V gene are MNHEY and SMNVEV (reference sequence). V trimming: 3 bases; J trimming: 2 bases; junction bases outside the gene matches: 4. Here the CDR3 reads CASSFAGETYEQYF. The CDR3 nucleotides are TGTGCCAGCAGTTTTGCGGGGGAAACCTACGAGCAGTACTTC.

The DNA for the CDR3 is TGTGCCAGCAGTGAACAGGATGCCACCGGGGAGCTGTTTTTT. It yields the protein CASSEQDATGELFF. This chain connects TRBV6-1 to TRBJ2-2; no clear D. V shed 2 bases and J shed 4 bases, with 8 bases lying between them. The CDR3 is made up of 14 amino acids. Germline-derived CDR1 and CDR2 are MNHNS and SASEGT.

The chain recombines TRBV6-1 with TRBJ2-1; 10 bases line up with TRBD2. With 6 bases clipped from V and 4 bases from J, the junction kept 6 bases outside the gene matches. In germline, CDR1 is MNHNS, CDR2 SASEGT. The CDR3 has 15 residues. The CDR3 DNA reads as TGTGCCAGCAGCCTTAGCGGGGGGACTTACAATGAGCAGTTCTTC. Its translation is CASSLSGGTYNEQFF.